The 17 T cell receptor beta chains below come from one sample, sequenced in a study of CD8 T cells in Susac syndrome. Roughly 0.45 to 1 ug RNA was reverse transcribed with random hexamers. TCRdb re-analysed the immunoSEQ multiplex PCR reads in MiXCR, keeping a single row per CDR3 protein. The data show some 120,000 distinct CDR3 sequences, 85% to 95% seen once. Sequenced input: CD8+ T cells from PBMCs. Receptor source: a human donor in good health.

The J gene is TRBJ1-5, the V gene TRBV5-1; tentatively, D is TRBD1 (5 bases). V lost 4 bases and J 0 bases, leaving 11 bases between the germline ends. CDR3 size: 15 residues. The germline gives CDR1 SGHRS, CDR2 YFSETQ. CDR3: CASSVDNYSNQPQHF. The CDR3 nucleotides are TGCGCCAGCAGCGTGGACAATTATAGCAATCAGCCCCAGCATTTT.

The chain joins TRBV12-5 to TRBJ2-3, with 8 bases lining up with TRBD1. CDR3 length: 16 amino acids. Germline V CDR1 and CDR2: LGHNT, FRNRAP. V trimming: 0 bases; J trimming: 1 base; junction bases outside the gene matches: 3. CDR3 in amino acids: CASGLVLGQGTDTQYF. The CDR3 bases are TGTGCTAGTGGTTTGGTACTGGGACAGGGCACAGATACGCAGTATTTT.

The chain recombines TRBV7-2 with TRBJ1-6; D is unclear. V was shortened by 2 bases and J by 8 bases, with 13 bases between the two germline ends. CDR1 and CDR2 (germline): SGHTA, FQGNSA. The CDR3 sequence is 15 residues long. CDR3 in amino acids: CASSLLAGIDSPLHF. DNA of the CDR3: TGTGCCAGCAGCTTATTAGCCGGGATTGATTCACCCCTCCACTTT. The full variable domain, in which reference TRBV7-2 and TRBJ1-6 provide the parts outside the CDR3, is GAGVSQSPSNKVTEKGKDVELRCDPISGHTALYWYRQSLGQGLEFLIYFQGNSAPDKSGLPSDRFSAERTGGSVSTLTIQRTQQEDSAVYLCASSLLAGIDSPLHFGNGTRLTVT.

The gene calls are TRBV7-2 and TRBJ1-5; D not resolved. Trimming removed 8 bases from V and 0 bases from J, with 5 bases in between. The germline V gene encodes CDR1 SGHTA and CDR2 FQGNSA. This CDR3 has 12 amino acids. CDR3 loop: CASAYSNQPQHF. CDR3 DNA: TGTGCCAGCGCCTATAGCAATCAGCCCCAGCATTTT.

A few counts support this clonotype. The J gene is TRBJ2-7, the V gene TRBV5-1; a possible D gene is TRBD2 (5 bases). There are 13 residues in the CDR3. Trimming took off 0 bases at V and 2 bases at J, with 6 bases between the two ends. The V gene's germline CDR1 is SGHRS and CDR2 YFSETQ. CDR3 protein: CASSLELAYEQYF. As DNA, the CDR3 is TGCGCCAGCAGCTTGGAACTAGCCTACGAGCAGTACTTC. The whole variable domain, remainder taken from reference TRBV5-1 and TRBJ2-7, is KAGVTQTPRYLIKTRGQQVTLSCSPISGHRSVSWYQQTPGQGLQFLFEYFSETQRNKGNFPGRFSGRQFSNSRSEMNVSTLELGDSALYLCASSLELAYEQYFGPGTRLTVT.

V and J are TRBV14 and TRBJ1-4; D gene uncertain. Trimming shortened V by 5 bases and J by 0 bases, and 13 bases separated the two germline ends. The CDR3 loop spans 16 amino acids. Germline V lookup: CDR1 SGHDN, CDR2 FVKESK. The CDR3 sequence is CASSDRSGATNEKLFF. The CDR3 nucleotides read TGTGCCAGCAGCGACCGTTCGGGAGCAACTAATGAAAAACTGTTTTTT.

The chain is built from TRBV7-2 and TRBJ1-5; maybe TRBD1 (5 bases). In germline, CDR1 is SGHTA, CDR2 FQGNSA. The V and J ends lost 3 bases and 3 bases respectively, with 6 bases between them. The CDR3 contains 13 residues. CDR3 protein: CASSFRVNQPQHF. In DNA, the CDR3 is TGTGCCAGCAGCTTCAGGGTCAATCAGCCCCAGCATTTT. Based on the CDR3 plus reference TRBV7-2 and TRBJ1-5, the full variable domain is GAGVSQSPSNKVTEKGKDVELRCDPISGHTALYWYRQSLGQGLEFLIYFQGNSAPDKSGLPSDRFSAERTGGSVSTLTIQRTQQEDSAVYLCASSFRVNQPQHFGDGTRLSIL.

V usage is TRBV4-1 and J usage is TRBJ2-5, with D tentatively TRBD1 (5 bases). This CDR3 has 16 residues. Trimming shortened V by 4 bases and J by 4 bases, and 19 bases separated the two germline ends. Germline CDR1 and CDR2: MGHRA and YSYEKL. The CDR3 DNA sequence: TGCGCCAGCAGCCGACTTCTTGGGGCCCCCACAGAGACCCAGTACTTC. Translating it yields CASSRLLGAPTETQYF.

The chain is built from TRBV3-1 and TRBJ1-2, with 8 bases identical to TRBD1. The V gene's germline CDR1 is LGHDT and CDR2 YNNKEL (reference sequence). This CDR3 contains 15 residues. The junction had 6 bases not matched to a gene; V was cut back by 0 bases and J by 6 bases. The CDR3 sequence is CASSQDNSGGDGYTF. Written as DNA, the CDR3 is TGTGCCAGCAGCCAAGATAATTCAGGGGGCGATGGCTACACCTTC.

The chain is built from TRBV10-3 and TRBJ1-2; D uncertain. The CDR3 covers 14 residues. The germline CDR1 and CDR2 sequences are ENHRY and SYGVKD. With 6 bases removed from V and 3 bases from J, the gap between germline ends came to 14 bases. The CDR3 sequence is CAISDPGGDYGYTF. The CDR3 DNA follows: TGTGCCATCAGCGACCCGGGTGGGGACTATGGCTACACCTTC.

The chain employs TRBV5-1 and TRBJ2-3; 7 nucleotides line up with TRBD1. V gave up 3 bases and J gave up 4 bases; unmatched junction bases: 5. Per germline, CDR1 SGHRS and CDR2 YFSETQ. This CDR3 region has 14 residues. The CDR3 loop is CASSSTGTADTQYF. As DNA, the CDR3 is TGCGCCAGCAGCTCGACAGGGACAGCAGATACGCAGTATTTT.

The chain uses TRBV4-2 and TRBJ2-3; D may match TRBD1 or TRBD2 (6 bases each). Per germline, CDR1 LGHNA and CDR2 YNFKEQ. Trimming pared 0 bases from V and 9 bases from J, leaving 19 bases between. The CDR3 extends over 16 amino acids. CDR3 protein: CASSQESGANSWTQYF. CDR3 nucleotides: TGTGCCAGCAGCCAAGAGTCGGGGGCAAACTCATGGACGCAGTATTTT.

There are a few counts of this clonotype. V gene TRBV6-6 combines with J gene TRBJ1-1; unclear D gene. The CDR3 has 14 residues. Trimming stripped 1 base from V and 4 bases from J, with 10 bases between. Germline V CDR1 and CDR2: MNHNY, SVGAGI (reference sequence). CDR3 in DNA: TGTGCCAGCAGTTACTACGGGGAGGGCACTGAAGCTTTCTTT. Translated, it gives CASSYYGEGTEAFF.

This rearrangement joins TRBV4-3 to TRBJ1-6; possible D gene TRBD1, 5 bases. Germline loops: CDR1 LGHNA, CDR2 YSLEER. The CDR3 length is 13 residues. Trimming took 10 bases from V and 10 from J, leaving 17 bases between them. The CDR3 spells CATGTPPMSPLHF. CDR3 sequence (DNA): TGCGCCACCGGGACCCCTCCCATGTCACCCCTCCACTTT.

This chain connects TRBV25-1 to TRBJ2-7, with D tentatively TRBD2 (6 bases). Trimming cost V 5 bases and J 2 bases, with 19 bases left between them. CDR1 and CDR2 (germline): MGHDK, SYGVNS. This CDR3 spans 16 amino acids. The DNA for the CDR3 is TGTGCCAGCAGTTCACCTCTGATGGCGGGGCCCTACGAGCAGTACTTC. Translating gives CASSSPLMAGPYEQYF.

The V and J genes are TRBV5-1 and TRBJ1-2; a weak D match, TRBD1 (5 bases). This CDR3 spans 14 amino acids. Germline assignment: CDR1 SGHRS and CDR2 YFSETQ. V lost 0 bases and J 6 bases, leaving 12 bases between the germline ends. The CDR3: CASSLEQGSNGYTF. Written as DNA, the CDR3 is TGCGCCAGCAGCTTGGAGCAGGGAAGCAATGGCTACACCTTC.

CDR3 nucleotide sequence: TGTGCCAGCAGTATGAGGGGCGCTGCTGGGCTCGGTCAGCCCCAGCATTTT. It is translated as CASSMRGAAGLGQPQHF. The rearrangement links TRBV27 to TRBJ1-5, with TRBD1 as a possible D gene (5 bases). Germline V lookup: CDR1 MNHEY, CDR2 SMNVEV (reference sequence). There are 17 residues in the CDR3. V was cut by 5 bases and J by 6 bases, with 23 bases left in between.